The 9 T cell receptor beta chains given below trace back to one sample, sequenced in a study of blood T cells in healthy people across ages. The authors ran a second PCR of 7 to 11 cycles using a sample-barcoded 5' primer and a J-beta primer mix. TCRdb ran MiXCR on the 5' RACE reads and lists one entry per CDR3 protein. The sample shows about 640,000 distinct CDR3 sequences, about 28% of them seen only once. Sequencing was done on a sample of blood. The origin of the receptors is a woman aged 80 or older in good health.

In this sample, this clonotype turned up many times. The V and J genes are TRBV4-1 and TRBJ1-6; 9 nucleotides match TRBD1. The ends lost 10 bases at V and 5 bases at J; junction bases unmatched: 6. The CDR3 is 14 amino acids. From germline, CDR1 is MGHRA and CDR2 YSYEKL. The DNA of the CDR3 is TGCGCCACAGCCCGGGACAGGGATAATTCACCCCTCCACTTT. Translating it yields CATARDRDNSPLHF.

To note about this clonotype: One base away lies a much larger clone, so this may be a sequencing read error. The rearrangement uses TRBV4-3 and TRBJ2-5, with TRBD1 as a possible D gene (7 bases). The germline V and J ends were trimmed by 0 bases and 11 bases, with 22 bases remaining between them. In germline, CDR1 is LGHNA, CDR2 YSLEER. There are 16 residues in the CDR3. CDR3 nucleotide sequence: TGCGCCAGCAGCCAAGAGCGTGCAGGGGGGAACAATGAGCAGTACTTC. Translating gives CASSQERAGGNNEQYF.

The V call is TRBV6-6, the J call TRBJ2-7; possibly TRBD1 for D (6 bases). With 8 bases removed from V and 0 bases from J, the gap between germline ends came to 11 bases. CDR3 size: 13 residues. Germline CDR1 MNHNY, CDR2 SVGAGI (reference sequence). The DNA of the CDR3 is TGTGCCAGCGGGGGCCAGAGCTCCTACGAGCAGTACTTC. Amino acids: CASGGQSSYEQYF.

This clonotype was seen many times. The J gene is TRBJ2-3, the V gene TRBV4-1; D remains ambiguous. Germline lookup yields CDR1 MGHRA and CDR2 YSYEKL. Trimming shortened V by 0 bases and J by 0 bases, and 13 bases separated the two germline ends. The CDR3 is 17 amino acids. The DNA of the CDR3 is TGCGCCAGCAGCCAAGATTATCTCGGCCCTAGCACAGATACGCAGTATTTT. Translation: CASSQDYLGPSTDTQYF.

This clonotype was detected only a few times. This could be a read error, since a much larger clone is one nucleotide away. The V call is TRBV5-1, the J call TRBJ2-1, with D possibly TRBD2 on 5 matching bases. The V end lost 0 bases, the J end lost 8 bases, and 12 bases lay between the germline ends. Per germline, CDR1 SGHRS and CDR2 YFSETQ. CDR3 length: 14 amino acids. CDR3 nucleotides: TGCGCCAGCAGCTTGGGAGGGTACGGAGATGAGCAGTTCTTC. Its protein product is CASSLGGYGDEQFF.

The chain employs TRBV20-1 and TRBJ2-7, with D unresolved. V was trimmed by 3 bases and J by 0 bases, leaving 9 bases between them. This CDR3 spans 13 amino acids. Germline assignment: CDR1 DFQATT and CDR2 SNEGSKA (reference sequence). This chain's CDR3 is CSARKESSYEQYF. In DNA, the CDR3 is TGCAGTGCTAGGAAGGAGAGCTCCTACGAGCAGTACTTC.

For the CDR3, the DNA is TGTGCCAGCAGCTCAATGCGGGTGGGTGTTACTGAAGCTTTCTTT. It translates to CASSSMRVGVTEAFF. The chain joins TRBV7-6 to TRBJ1-1; D is unresolved. Trimming took 4 bases from V and 5 from J, leaving 17 bases between them. This CDR3 is built from 15 residues. Germline V CDR1 and CDR2: SGHVS, FNYEAQ.

This clonotype was seen more than once but under ten times. With a much larger clone just one base away, this may be a read error. The chain recombines TRBV7-6 with TRBJ2-7; a possible D gene is TRBD1 (6 bases). The CDR3 extends over 13 amino acids. With 6 bases removed from V and 1 base from J, the gap between germline ends came to 10 bases. Per germline, CDR1 SGHVS and CDR2 FNYEAQ. CDR3: CASSKRGSYEQYF. As DNA, the CDR3 is TGTGCCAGCAGTAAGAGGGGGTCCTACGAGCAGTACTTC.

This clonotype has a handful of counts. The V gene is TRBV4-2, the J gene TRBJ2-1, with TRBD2 matching 12 bases. The tail of the sequence fits TRBJ2-7 better, so the J call may be wrong. The V gene's germline CDR1 is LGHNA and CDR2 YNFKEQ. This CDR3 region has 20 residues. The CDR3 nucleotides are TGTGCCAGCAGCCAAGATTTACTAGCGGGGGGTACGAGCTCCTACAATGAGCAGTACTTC. Its translation is CASSQDLLAGGTSSYNEQYF.